Presented here are 24 T cell receptor beta chains from one specimen sequenced in a study of cytomegalovirus exposure and HLA in healthy donors. Primers: 60 Vbeta forward and 13 Jbeta reverse. Sequencing was performed with immunoSEQ multiplex PCR; in TCRdb, only in-frame clones are kept and a portion is missing. The sample yields about 130,000 clones, 83% seen once. Material: PBMCs. The receptor source for this set is a girl aged 2-10 years in good health and CMV-seronegative.

This sequence joins TRBV4-3 and TRBJ2-5; D gene unclear. Between the trimmed V and J ends, which lost 0 bases and 4 bases, there was a span of 15 bases. CDR1 is LGHNA, CDR2 YSLEER, per germline. The CDR3 extends over 16 amino acids. The DNA of the CDR3 is TGCGCCAGCAGCCAAGACCAGGCTGTGGTCACAGAGACCCAGTACTTC. Translation: CASSQDQAVVTETQYF.

This chain links TRBV6-4 with TRBJ2-3; weak D call: TRBD1 (6 bases). V gave up 0 bases and J gave up 9 bases, with 13 bases separating them. The length of the CDR3 is 14 residues. Germline CDR1 and CDR2: MRHNA and SNTAGT. The CDR3 here is CASSDSGASNTQYF. The CDR3 DNA sequence: TGTGCCAGCAGTGACTCGGGGGCGTCGAACACGCAGTATTTT.

The CDR3: CASSQPQGIRTYEQYF. CDR3 DNA: TGCGCCAGCAGCCAACCACAGGGAATTCGAACCTACGAGCAGTACTTC. The chain has TRBV4-1 and TRBJ2-5, with D perhaps TRBD1 (6 bases). The J call may be faulty, since TRBJ2-7 better matches the DNA end. This CDR3 has 16 residues. Per germline, CDR1 MGHRA and CDR2 YSYEKL.

This clone has only a few counts. V gene TRBV5-8 combines with J gene TRBJ2-1, with TRBD1 identical over 9 bases. Unmatched junction bases numbered 5, after V lost 0 bases and J lost 7 bases. Germline CDR1 and CDR2: SGHTS and YDEGEE. The CDR3 spans 15 residues. The CDR3 here is CASSLEGTGLNEQFF. The CDR3 DNA reads TGTGCCAGCAGCTTGGAGGGGACAGGGTTGAATGAGCAGTTCTTC.

V usage is TRBV9 and J usage is TRBJ2-1, with 8 positions matching TRBD2. CDR1 and CDR2 (germline): SGDLS, YYNGEE. This CDR3 spans 13 amino acids. The trim removed 2 bases at V and 7 bases at J, leaving 2 bases unmatched. The CDR3 coding sequence is TGTGCCAGCAGCGTGTCGGGGGGGAATGAGCAGTTCTTC. It specifies CASSVSGGNEQFF.

The rearrangement links TRBV28 to TRBJ2-1; D is uncertain. Germline V gives CDR1 MDHEN, CDR2 SYDVKM. The CDR3 is made up of 12 amino acids. Deletions cut 3 bases from V and 10 bases from J, with 10 bases between. CDR3 protein: CASSFKVSEQFF. The CDR3 DNA reads as TGTGCCAGCAGTTTTAAGGTTAGCGAGCAGTTCTTC.

The count of this clone is one. This chain connects TRBV15 to TRBJ2-1; 7 bases map to TRBD2. V lost 8 bases to trimming and J lost 0 bases; unmatched junction nucleotides: 1. In germline, CDR1 is LNHNV, CDR2 YYDKDF (reference sequence). This CDR3 region has 13 residues. The DNA of the CDR3 is TGTGCCACCGAGCGGGGCTCCTACAATGAGCAGTTCTTC. It specifies CATERGSYNEQFF.

V and J are TRBV19 and TRBJ1-1; possible D gene TRBD1, 6 bases. Germline CDR1 reads LNHDA; CDR2 reads SQIVND (reference sequence). The V gene lost 3 bases and the J gene lost 4 bases, with 12 bases spanning the gap. CDR3 length: 14 amino acids. Here the CDR3 reads CASSMALGATEAFF. CDR3 nucleotides: TGTGCCAGTAGTATGGCGTTGGGGGCCACTGAAGCTTTCTTT.

V usage is TRBV27 and J usage is TRBJ2-1; 12 positions agree with TRBD2. V lost 3 bases and J lost 6; bases outside the gene matches: 9. The CDR3 runs to 17 residues. Germline V gives CDR1 MNHEY, CDR2 SMNVEV (reference sequence). CDR3 amino acids: CASSLLAGGPTVNEQFF. As DNA, the CDR3 is TGTGCCAGCAGTTTGCTAGCGGGAGGGCCGACGGTCAATGAGCAGTTCTTC.

The V gene is TRBV27, the J gene TRBJ2-1; D remains ambiguous. Germline V gene lookup returns CDR1 MNHEY and CDR2 SMNVEV (reference sequence). Trimming shortened V by 5 bases and J by 4 bases, and 18 bases separated the two germline ends. The CDR3 is 16 residues long. CDR3 nucleotides: TGTGCCAGCAGTCGCAGCGTCAATCCGGCTTACAATGAGCAGTTCTTC. Translated, it gives CASSRSVNPAYNEQFF.

V usage is TRBV7-3 and J usage is TRBJ2-7; the match to TRBD1 covers 7 bases. V lost 0 bases and J lost 4; bases outside the gene matches: 9. The CDR3 is 16 residues long. The germline gives CDR1 SGHTA, CDR2 FQGTGA. The CDR3 region is CASSLTAGGIPYEQYF. The CDR3 DNA is TGTGCCAGCAGCTTAACGGCAGGGGGAATCCCGTACGAGCAGTACTTC.

The chain combines TRBV5-1 with TRBJ1-4, with 8 bases identical to TRBD1. Losses at the gene ends were 5 bases for V and 1 base for J; bases not matched to a gene: 7. CDR3 size: 16 residues. Germline V gives CDR1 SGHRS, CDR2 YFSETQ. For the CDR3, the DNA is TGCGCCAGCAGGTCAACAGGGGGGATAACTAATGAAAAACTGTTTTTT. It codes for CASRSTGGITNEKLFF. Drawing the rest from reference TRBV5-1 and TRBJ1-4, the complete variable domain is KAGVTQTPRYLIKTRGQQVTLSCSPISGHRSVSWYQQTPGQGLQFLFEYFSETQRNKGNFPGRFSGRQFSNSRSEMNVSTLELGDSALYLCASRSTGGITNEKLFFGSGTQLSVL.

The rearrangement links TRBV6-1 to TRBJ2-1; D not resolved. The CDR3 length is 15 residues. The V and J ends lost 0 bases and 2 bases respectively, with 8 bases between them. Germline V lookup: CDR1 MNHNS, CDR2 SASEGT. CDR3 sequence reads: CASSEAVGTYNEQFF. Written as DNA, the CDR3 is TGTGCCAGCAGTGAAGCGGTGGGCACCTACAATGAGCAGTTCTTC.

The chain employs TRBV5-6 and TRBJ1-5; D is possibly TRBD1 (6 bases). V lost 4 bases and J 1 base, leaving 9 bases between the germline ends. Germline CDR1 is SGHDT and CDR2 is YYEEEE. CDR3 size: 14 residues. Written as DNA, the CDR3 is TGTGCCAGCAGCAACGGACAGAGCAATCAGCCCCAGCATTTT. It translates to CASSNGQSNQPQHF.

This chain uses TRBV5-4 with TRBJ2-7; TRBD2 aligns across 15 bases. The CDR3 is made up of 17 amino acids. V was pared by 4 bases and J by 3 bases, with 8 bases of the junction left unmatched. The germline CDR1 and CDR2 sequences are SGHNT and YYREEE (reference sequence). CDR3 loop: CASSMGLAGGGYYEQYF. For the CDR3, the DNA is TGTGCCAGCAGCATGGGACTAGCGGGAGGTGGATACTACGAGCAGTACTTC.

This sequence joins TRBV6-5 and TRBJ2-2, with D possibly being TRBD1 (6 bases). V was pared by 6 bases and J by 6 bases, with 11 bases between. The CDR3 is 13 residues long. CDR1 is MNHEY and CDR2 is SVGAGI in the germline V gene. The CDR3 region has the DNA TGTGCCAGCAGGCTACAGGGACCCGGGGAGCTGTTTTTT. It encodes CASRLQGPGELFF.

The count of this clone is one. The gene calls are TRBV27 and TRBJ2-3, with 11 nucleotides matching TRBD2. Germline V gene data show CDR1 as MNHEY and CDR2 as SMNVEV (reference sequence). V was clipped by 6 bases and J by 0 bases; unmatched bases: 2. The CDR3 has 15 amino acids. The CDR3 loop reads CASRRLAGSTDTQYF. The CDR3 coding sequence is TGTGCCAGCAGACGACTAGCGGGGAGCACAGATACGCAGTATTTT.

The chain carries TRBV27 and TRBJ2-3, with TRBD2 as a possible D gene (5 bases). Trimming shortened V by 0 bases and J by 0 bases, and 10 bases separated the two germline ends. This CDR3 has 16 residues. CDR1 and CDR2 from the germline V gene are MNHEY and SMNVEV (reference sequence). The CDR3 coding sequence is TGTGCCAGCAGTTTATCGAGGACTGGGAGCACAGATACGCAGTATTTT. Protein product: CASSLSRTGSTDTQYF.

The chain has TRBV30 and TRBJ1-4, with a weak D call TRBD1 (5 bases). Germline loops: CDR1 GTSNPN, CDR2 SVGIG (reference sequence). The CDR3 loop spans 12 amino acids. Trimming pared 8 bases from V and 5 bases from J, leaving 12 bases between. CDR3 DNA: TGTGCCGGGGGAGGCTGGAATGAAAAACTGTTTTTT. Amino acids: CAGGGWNEKLFF.

This clone was seen just once. The rearrangement joins TRBV2 to TRBJ2-3; D unclear. The V gene lost 8 bases and the J gene lost 0 bases, with 6 bases spanning the gap. The CDR3 is 12 residues long. CDR1 is SNHLY, CDR2 FYNNEI, per germline. The CDR3 reads CASSRSTDTQYF. The DNA of the CDR3 is TGTGCCAGCTCTCGTAGCACAGATACGCAGTATTTT. Variable domain in full (rest from reference TRBV2 and TRBJ2-3): EPEVTQTPSHQVTQMGQEVILRCVPISNHLYFYWYRQILGQKVEFLVSFYNNEISEKSEIFDDQFSVERPDGSNFTLKIRSTKLEDSAMYFCASSRSTDTQYFGPGTRLTVL.

In its sample, this clone was seen a few times. The chain recombines TRBV5-6 with TRBJ1-1; a weak D match, TRBD1 (6 bases). The V gene's germline CDR1 is SGHDT and CDR2 YYEEEE. The length of the CDR3 is 12 residues. Trimming pared 3 bases from V and 6 bases from J, leaving 9 bases between. CDR3 bases: TGTGCCAGCAGCTCCGGACAGCCTGAAGCTTTCTTT. This codes for CASSSGQPEAFF.

The gene calls are TRBV25-1 and TRBJ2-1; D may be TRBD2 (5 bases). Germline V gene lookup returns CDR1 MGHDK and CDR2 SYGVNS. V lost 7 bases and J 4 bases, leaving 11 bases between the germline ends. This CDR3 is built from 13 residues. CDR3 sequence reads: CASKGSGYNEQFF. CDR3 DNA: TGTGCCAGCAAGGGTTCGGGGTACAATGAGCAGTTCTTC. Based on the CDR3 plus reference TRBV25-1 and TRBJ2-1, the full variable domain is EADIYQTPRYLVIGTGKKITLECSQTMGHDKMYWYQQDPGMELHLIHYSYGVNSTEKGDLSSESTVSRIRTEHFPLTLESARPSHTSQYLCASKGSGYNEQFFGPGTRLTVL.

V gene TRBV27 combines with J gene TRBJ1-2; 9 nucleotides align to TRBD1. The CDR3 is 14 amino acids. V was pared by 6 bases and J by 6 bases, with 8 bases of the junction left unmatched. Germline V gene lookup returns CDR1 MNHEY and CDR2 SMNVEV (reference sequence). The CDR3 region is CASRDPGQGHGYTF. The CDR3 DNA follows: TGTGCCAGCAGAGACCCGGGACAGGGTCATGGCTACACCTTC.

The gene calls are TRBV2 and TRBJ1-5, with 8 bases fitting TRBD1. CDR3 size: 14 residues. Germline V gene sequence: CDR1 SNHLY, CDR2 FYNNEI. Losses at the gene ends were 6 bases for V and 3 bases for J; bases not matched to a gene: 4. CDR3 coding DNA: TGTGCCAGCAGCCCGGGACAGGTCAATCAGCCCCAGCATTTT. Residues: CASSPGQVNQPQHF.